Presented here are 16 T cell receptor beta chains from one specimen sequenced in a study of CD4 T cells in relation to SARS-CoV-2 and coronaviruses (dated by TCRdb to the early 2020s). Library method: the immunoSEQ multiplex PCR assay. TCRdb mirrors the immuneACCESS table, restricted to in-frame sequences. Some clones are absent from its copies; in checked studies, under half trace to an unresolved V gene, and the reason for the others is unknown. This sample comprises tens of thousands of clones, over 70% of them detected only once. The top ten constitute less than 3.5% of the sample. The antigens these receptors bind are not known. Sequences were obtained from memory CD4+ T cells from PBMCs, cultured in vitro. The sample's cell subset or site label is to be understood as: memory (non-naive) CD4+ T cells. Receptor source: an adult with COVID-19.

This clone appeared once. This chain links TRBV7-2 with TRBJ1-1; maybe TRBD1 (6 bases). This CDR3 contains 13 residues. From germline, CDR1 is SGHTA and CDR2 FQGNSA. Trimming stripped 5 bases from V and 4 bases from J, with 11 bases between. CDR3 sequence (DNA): TGTGCCAGCAGCACGACAGGAGGCACTGAAGCTTTCTTT. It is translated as CASSTTGGTEAFF.

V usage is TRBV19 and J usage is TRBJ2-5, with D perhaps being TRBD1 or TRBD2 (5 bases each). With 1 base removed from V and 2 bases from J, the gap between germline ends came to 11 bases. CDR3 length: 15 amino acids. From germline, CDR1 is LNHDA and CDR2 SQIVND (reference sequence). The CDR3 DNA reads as TGTGCCAGTAGTATAGGAGGAGAGGGGCAAGAGACCCAGTACTTC. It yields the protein CASSIGGEGQETQYF.

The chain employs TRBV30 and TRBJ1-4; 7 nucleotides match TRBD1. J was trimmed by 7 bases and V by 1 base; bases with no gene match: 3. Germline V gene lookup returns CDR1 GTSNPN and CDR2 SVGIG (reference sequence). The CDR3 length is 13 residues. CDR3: CAWSANRGEKLFF. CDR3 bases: TGTGCCTGGAGTGCTAACAGGGGTGAAAAACTGTTTTTT.

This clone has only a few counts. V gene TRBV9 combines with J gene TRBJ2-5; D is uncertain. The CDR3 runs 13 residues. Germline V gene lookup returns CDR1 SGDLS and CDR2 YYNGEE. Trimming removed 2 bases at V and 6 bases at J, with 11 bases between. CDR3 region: CASSVYQKQTQYF. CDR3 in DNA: TGTGCCAGCAGCGTGTACCAGAAGCAGACCCAGTACTTC.

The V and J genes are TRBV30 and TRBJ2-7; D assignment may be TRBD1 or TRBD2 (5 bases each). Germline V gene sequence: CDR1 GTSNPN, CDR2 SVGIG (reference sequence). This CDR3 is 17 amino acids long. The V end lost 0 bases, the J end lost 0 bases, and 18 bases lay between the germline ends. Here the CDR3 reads CAWSVPRTGTHSYEQYF. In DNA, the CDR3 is TGTGCCTGGAGTGTACCAAGGACCGGGACCCACTCCTACGAGCAGTACTTC.

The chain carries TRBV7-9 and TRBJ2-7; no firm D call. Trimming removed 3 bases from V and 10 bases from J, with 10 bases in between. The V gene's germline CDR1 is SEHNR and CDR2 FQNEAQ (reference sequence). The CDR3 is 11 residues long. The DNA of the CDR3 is TGTGCCAGCAGCTTTCTAGATATCCAGTACTTC. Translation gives CASSFLDIQYF.

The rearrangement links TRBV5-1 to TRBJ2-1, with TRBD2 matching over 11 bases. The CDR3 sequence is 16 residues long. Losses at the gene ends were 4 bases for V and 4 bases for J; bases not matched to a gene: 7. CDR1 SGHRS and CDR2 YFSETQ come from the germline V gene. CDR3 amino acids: CASSQEVAGGYNEQFF. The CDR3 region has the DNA TGCGCCAGCAGCCAGGAGGTAGCGGGAGGGTACAATGAGCAGTTCTTC. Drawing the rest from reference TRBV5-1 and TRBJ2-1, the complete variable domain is KAGVTQTPRYLIKTRGQQVTLSCSPISGHRSVSWYQQTPGQGLQFLFEYFSETQRNKGNFPGRFSGRQFSNSRSEMNVSTLELGDSALYLCASSQEVAGGYNEQFFGPGTRLTVL.

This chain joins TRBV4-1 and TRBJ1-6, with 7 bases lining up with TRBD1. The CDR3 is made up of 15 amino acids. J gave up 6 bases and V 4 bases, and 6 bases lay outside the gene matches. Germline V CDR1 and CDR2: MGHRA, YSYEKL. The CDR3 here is CASSRTGDGNSPLHF. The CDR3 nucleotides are TGCGCCAGCAGCCGAACAGGGGACGGTAATTCACCCCTCCACTTT.

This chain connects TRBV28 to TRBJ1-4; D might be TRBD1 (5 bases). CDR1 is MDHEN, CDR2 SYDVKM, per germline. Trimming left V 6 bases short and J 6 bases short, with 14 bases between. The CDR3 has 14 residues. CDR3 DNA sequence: TGTGCCAGCAGCCCCGACAGCGATGATGAAAAACTGTTTTTT. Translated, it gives CASSPDSDDEKLFF.

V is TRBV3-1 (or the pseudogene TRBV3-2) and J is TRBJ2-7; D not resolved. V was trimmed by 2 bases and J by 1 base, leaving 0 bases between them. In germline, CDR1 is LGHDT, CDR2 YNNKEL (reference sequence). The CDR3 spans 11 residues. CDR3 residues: CASSQSYEQYF. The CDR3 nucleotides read TGTGCCAGCAGCCAATCCTACGAGCAGTACTTC.

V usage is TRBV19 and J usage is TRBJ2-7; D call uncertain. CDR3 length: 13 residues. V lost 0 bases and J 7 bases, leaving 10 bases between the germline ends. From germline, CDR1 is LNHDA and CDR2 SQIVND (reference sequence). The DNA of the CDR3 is TGTGCCAGTAGTATAGATCCCGCTGGGGAGCAGTACTTC. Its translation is CASSIDPAGEQYF.

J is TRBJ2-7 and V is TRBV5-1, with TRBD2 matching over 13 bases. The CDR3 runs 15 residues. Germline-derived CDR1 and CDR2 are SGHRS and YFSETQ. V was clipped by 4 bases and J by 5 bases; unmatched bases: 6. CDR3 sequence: CASSPGLAGAHEQYF. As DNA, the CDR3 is TGCGCCAGCAGCCCCGGACTAGCGGGAGCCCACGAGCAGTACTTC.

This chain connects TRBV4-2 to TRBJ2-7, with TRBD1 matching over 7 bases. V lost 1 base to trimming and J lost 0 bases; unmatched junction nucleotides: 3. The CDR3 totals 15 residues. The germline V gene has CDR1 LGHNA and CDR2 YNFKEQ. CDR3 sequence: CASSQGRDSSYEQYF. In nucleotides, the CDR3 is TGTGCCAGCAGCCAAGGCCGGGACAGCTCCTACGAGCAGTACTTC.

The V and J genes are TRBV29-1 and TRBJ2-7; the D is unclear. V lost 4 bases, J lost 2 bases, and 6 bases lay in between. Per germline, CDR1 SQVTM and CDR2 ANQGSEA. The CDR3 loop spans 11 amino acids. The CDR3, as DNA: TGCAGCGTTGTGGGCCCCTACGAGCAGTACTTC. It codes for CSVVGPYEQYF.

CDR3 bases: TGTGCCAGCAGTTTAGAAGAGGATCAATACTCTGGAAACACCATATATTTT. Translating gives CASSLEEDQYSGNTIYF. The J gene is TRBJ1-3, the V gene TRBV27, with no clear D. Germline V gene lookup returns CDR1 MNHEY and CDR2 SMNVEV (reference sequence). The CDR3 consists of 17 residues. The germline V and J ends were trimmed by 2 bases and 0 bases, with 14 bases remaining between them.

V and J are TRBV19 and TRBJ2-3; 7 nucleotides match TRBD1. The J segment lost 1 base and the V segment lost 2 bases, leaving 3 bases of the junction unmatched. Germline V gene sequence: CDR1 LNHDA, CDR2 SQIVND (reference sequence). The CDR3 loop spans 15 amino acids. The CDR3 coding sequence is TGTGCCAGTAGTATACAGGGGGTGGGCACAGATACGCAGTATTTT. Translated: CASSIQGVGTDTQYF.